This T cell receptor (beta chain) was recovered during a study of T cell responses to AZD1222 COVID-19 vaccine. Generated by immunoSEQ multiplex PCR, the TCRdb table keeps only in-frame clones and is missing some. The table shows about 130,000 clones, with 75% to 90% occurring only once. This CDR3 region has 14 residues. V was pared by 2 bases and J by 0 bases, with 7 bases between. Germline V gene lookup returns CDR1 MNHEY and CDR2 SMNVEV (reference sequence). The V call is TRBV27, the J call TRBJ1-1; D ambiguous. The sample was peripheral blood, taken 28 days after the second AZD1222 dose. The origin of this receptor is an adult who received the AZD1222 COVID-19 vaccine. The CDR3 DNA follows: TGTGCCAGCAGTTTAACAGCCATGAACACTGAAGCTTTCTTT. Its protein product is CASSLTAMNTEAFF.